The 32 T cell receptor beta chains listed next were all sequenced from one sample in a study of Graves' ophthalmopathy and Graves' hyperthyroidism. RNA transcripts were the template, and TCR beta CDR3 regions were amplified from them. First-round RT-PCR relied on HTBI primers, and a second-round multiplex PCR came next. One entry per CDR3 protein, called by TCRdb with MiXCR from the multiplex PCR reads. The sample shows around 1.1 million distinct CDR3 sequences, less than 45% of them seen only once. Sequencing was performed on peripheral blood or thyroid tissue (not recorded which). These receptors were obtained from an adult man with Graves' hyperthyroidism.

This chain links TRBV18 with TRBJ2-7; TRBD1 matches 7 bases. CDR3 length: 12 residues. Per the germline V gene, CDR1 is KGHSH and CDR2 is LQKENI. After removal of 3 bases from V and 9 bases from J, the junction contained 5 bases not matched to a gene. DNA of the CDR3: TGTGCCAGCTCACCCCAGGACAGGTTGCAGTACTTC. Protein sequence: CASSPQDRLQYF.

Only a few counts were recorded for this clonotype. The chain employs TRBV5-5 and TRBJ1-4; possible D gene TRBD1, 6 bases. This CDR3 has 14 residues. The V end lost 3 bases, the J end lost 5 bases, and 11 bases lay between the germline ends. The V gene's germline CDR1 is SGHKS and CDR2 YYEKEE (reference sequence). The CDR3, as DNA: TGTGCCAGCAGCTGGGGGCAGTTAAATGAAAAACTGTTTTTT. It encodes CASSWGQLNEKLFF.

Ten or more counts support this clonotype. The CDR3 loop is CASSSNLDRAHGYTF. CDR3 DNA: TGCGCCAGCAGCTCGAATCTTGACAGGGCTCATGGCTACACCTTC. The J gene is TRBJ1-2, the V gene TRBV5-1, with TRBD1 identical over 7 bases. There are 15 residues in the CDR3. The ends lost 3 bases at V and 6 bases at J; junction bases unmatched: 11. CDR1 is SGHRS, CDR2 YFSETQ, per germline.

This clonotype has a handful of counts. The rearrangement joins TRBV7-2 to TRBJ2-7, with 7 bases matching TRBD1. Germline CDR1 is SGHTA and CDR2 is FQGNSA. The CDR3 has 16 amino acids. The V segment lost 5 bases and the J segment 5 bases; nucleotides outside the gene matches: 15. The CDR3 bases are TGTGCCAGCAGCCCGCCCGACAGGGTTAGTATTGACGAGCAGTACTTC. Translation: CASSPPDRVSIDEQYF.

This clonotype was counted ten times or more. This chain links TRBV19 with TRBJ2-2; tentatively, D is TRBD2 (7 bases). Trimming shortened V by 4 bases and J by 5 bases, and 14 bases separated the two germline ends. Germline V gene sequence: CDR1 LNHDA, CDR2 SQIVND (reference sequence). CDR3 size: 15 residues. The CDR3 DNA follows: TGTGCCAGTAGTAGGGGGGGGCAACGAACCGGGGAGCTGTTTTTT. It codes for CASSRGGQRTGELFF.

V is TRBV10-3 and J is TRBJ2-7, with D maybe TRBD1 (5 bases). Near its end, the DNA agrees better with TRBJ2-1, so the J call may be wrong. CDR3 length: 15 amino acids. Germline V gives CDR1 ENHRY, CDR2 SYGVKD. Here the CDR3 reads CAISEGAYAYNEQFF. DNA of the CDR3: TGTGCCATCAGTGAAGGGGCTTATGCCTACAATGAGCAGTTCTTC.

This clonotype was seen a few times. This chain connects TRBV19 to TRBJ2-2, with D tentatively TRBD1 (6 bases). In germline, CDR1 is LNHDA, CDR2 SQIVND (reference sequence). There are 15 residues in the CDR3. Trimming pared 6 bases from V and 3 bases from J, leaving 14 bases between. The CDR3 reads CASRTNRAYTGELFF. DNA for the CDR3: TGTGCCAGTAGGACGAACAGGGCGTACACCGGGGAGCTGTTTTTT.

As for this clonotype: Because it lacks the conserved phenylalanine or tryptophan at the end, this CDR3 is likely a read error. The gene calls are TRBV20-1 and TRBJ2-6, with 8 bases that match TRBD1. This CDR3 region has 17 residues. Trimming cost V 3 bases and J 0 bases; bases outside gene matches: 7. The germline CDR1 and CDR2 sequences are DFQATT and SNEGSKA (reference sequence). This CDR3 is CSASPGGSFSGANVLTP. The CDR3, as DNA: TGCAGTGCTAGTCCAGGGGGCTCATTCTCTGGGGCCAACGTCCTGACTCCA.

The chain is built from TRBV25-1 and TRBJ1-2; 8 bases line up with TRBD1. Trimming cost V 4 bases and J 5 bases; bases outside gene matches: 15. Germline CDR1 MGHDK, CDR2 SYGVNS. This CDR3 spans 17 amino acids. CDR3 residues: CASSGKGAGQGKYGYTF. CDR3 in DNA: TGTGCCAGCAGTGGAAAGGGGGCCGGACAGGGCAAATATGGCTACACCTTC.

As regards this clonotype: A junction end diverges from the germline sequence, so it may reflect a read error. CDR3 bases: TGCGCCAGCAGCCCCGAGGGAGGAGGACAATATGGCTACGCCTTC. Protein product: CASSPEGGGQYGYAF. The V and J genes are TRBV5-1 and TRBJ1-2, with a weak D call TRBD1 (5 bases). Germline V lookup: CDR1 SGHRS, CDR2 YFSETQ. The CDR3 runs 15 residues.

The sample holds many counts of this clonotype. The rearrangement joins TRBV29-1 to TRBJ2-5, with 8 nucleotides matching TRBD2. V dropped 3 bases and J dropped 5; count of bases not matched to a gene: 5. Germline lookup yields CDR1 SQVTM and CDR2 ANQGSEA. This CDR3 comprises 13 residues. Written as DNA, the CDR3 is TGCAGCGTTGACGGGGGGGTGTTGGAGACCCAGTACTTC. Its protein product is CSVDGGVLETQYF. The whole variable domain, remainder taken from reference TRBV29-1 and TRBJ2-5, is SAVISQKPSRDICQRGTSLTIQCQVDSQVTMMFWYRQQPGQSLTLIATANQGSEATYESGFVIDKFPISRPNLTFSTLTVSNMSPEDSSIYLCSVDGGVLETQYFGPGTRLLVL.

This clonotype was recorded a few times. The genes are TRBV4-2 and TRBJ2-5, with 13 bases fitting TRBD2. Germline V gene sequence: CDR1 LGHNA, CDR2 YNFKEQ. Trimming at V came to 4 bases and at J to 3 bases, leaving 8 bases not matched to a gene. CDR3 size: 17 residues. The CDR3 is CASSPGLAGQEEETQYF. DNA for the CDR3: TGTGCCAGCAGCCCGGGACTAGCGGGGCAGGAAGAAGAGACCCAGTACTTC.

This clonotype was recorded many times. The V call is TRBV20-1, the J call TRBJ2-5; possible D gene TRBD2, 5 bases. This CDR3 is 12 amino acids long. The germline gives CDR1 DFQATT, CDR2 SNEGSKA (reference sequence). V gave up 3 bases and J gave up 5 bases, with 10 bases separating them. CDR3: CSARGAVETQYF. In DNA form, the CDR3 reads TGCAGTGCTAGGGGAGCGGTTGAGACCCAGTACTTC.

This sequence joins TRBV6-2 or TRBV6-3 and TRBJ2-6, with D uncertain. Germline loops: CDR1 MNHEY, CDR2 SVGEGT. Trimming shortened V by 7 bases and J by 1 base, and 11 bases separated the two germline ends. The CDR3 extends over 15 amino acids. The CDR3 reads CASTIQQSGANVLTF. Written as DNA, the CDR3 is TGTGCCAGCACCATTCAGCAGTCTGGGGCCAACGTCCTGACTTTC.

This chain joins TRBV10-3 and TRBJ1-1, with D possibly matching TRBD1 (5 bases). The ends were cut back, 7 bases at V and 1 base at J, with 16 bases in the middle. This CDR3 spans 15 amino acids. Germline V CDR1 and CDR2: ENHRY, SYGVKD. CDR3 in amino acids: CAITEDKSGNTEAFF. The CDR3 DNA follows: TGTGCCATCACCGAGGACAAATCGGGGAACACTGAAGCTTTCTTT.

This clonotype was recorded only once. The chain has TRBV5-1 and TRBJ2-6; D might be TRBD1 (5 bases). The V end lost 0 bases, the J end lost 5 bases, and 6 bases lay between the germline ends. CDR1 is SGHRS, CDR2 YFSETQ, per germline. The CDR3 runs 14 residues. The CDR3 nucleotides are TGCGCCAGCAGCTTGGAGGACAGGGCCAACGTCCTGACTTTC. Protein sequence: CASSLEDRANVLTF.

As concerns this clonotype: One base away lies a much larger clone, so this may be a sequencing read error. This sequence joins TRBV6-5 and TRBJ2-5; TRBD2 might be the D (7 bases). The germline CDR1 and CDR2 sequences are MNHEY and SVGAGI. The CDR3 sequence is 13 residues long. Trimming pared 7 bases from V and 3 bases from J, leaving 12 bases between. The chain's CDR3 is CASMGGAEETQYF. In DNA form, the CDR3 reads TGTGCCAGCATGGGGGGGGCAGAAGAGACCCAGTACTTC.

The rearrangement links TRBV18 to TRBJ2-7, with 10 bases that match TRBD1. The CDR3 contains 15 residues. Germline V CDR1 and CDR2: KGHSH, LQKENI. Trimming took 3 bases from V and 4 from J; bases not matched to a gene: 6. The CDR3 here is CASSPQTDRGYEQYF. DNA for the CDR3: TGTGCCAGCTCACCCCAAACGGACAGGGGGTACGAGCAGTACTTC.

The chain combines TRBV25-1 with TRBJ2-5; no reliable D call. The CDR3 sequence is 13 residues long. Germline lookup yields CDR1 MGHDK and CDR2 SYGVNS. V lost 7 bases and J lost 5, with 14 bases in between. The CDR3 region is CASNAGVLETQYF. CDR3 DNA sequence: TGTGCCAGCAACGCAGGAGTCCTGGAGACCCAGTACTTC.

This clonotype was seen only a few times. This chain joins TRBV29-1 and TRBJ1-2, with D uncertain. The CDR3 contains 12 residues. V lost 8 bases to trimming and J lost 5 bases, with 15 bases between them. Germline CDR1 SQVTM, CDR2 ANQGSEA. The CDR3 here is CSSYDGRYGYTF. CDR3 in DNA: TGCAGCAGTTACGACGGAAGATATGGCTACACCTTC.

The chain recombines TRBV12-3 or TRBV12-4 with TRBJ1-2; maybe TRBD1 (5 bases). Between the trimmed V and J ends, which lost 0 bases and 8 bases, there was a span of 13 bases. This CDR3 spans 14 amino acids. CDR3 in amino acids: CASSLALRGVGYTF. CDR3 nucleotide sequence: TGTGCCAGCAGTTTAGCCCTAAGGGGAGTCGGCTACACCTTC.

With respect to this clonotype: With a much larger clone just one base away, this may be a read error. This CDR3 is missing its conserved last phenylalanine or tryptophan, likely due to a read error. The rearrangement uses TRBV20-1 and TRBJ2-7; maybe TRBD1 (6 bases). CDR1 and CDR2 (germline): DFQATT, SNEGSKA (reference sequence). The V gene lost 6 bases and the J gene lost 4 bases, with 13 bases spanning the gap. CDR3 size: 12 residues. The chain's CDR3 is CSAGAELYEQYL. The CDR3 bases are TGCAGTGCGGGGGCAGAACTGTACGAGCAGTACCTC.

This clonotype was found a few times. V usage is TRBV20-1 and J usage is TRBJ1-5, with a possible D match to TRBD1 (5 bases). Germline loops: CDR1 DFQATT, CDR2 SNEGSKA (reference sequence). V dropped 3 bases and J dropped 1 base, with 19 bases sitting between them. The length of the CDR3 is 17 residues. The CDR3 loop is CSASGAGPMRSNQPQHF. CDR3 nucleotides: TGCAGTGCTAGCGGGGCGGGTCCTATGAGGAGCAATCAGCCCCAGCATTTT.

CDR3 sequence (DNA): TGTGCCAGCAGCTGGACCGGGACAGGGGTTGGCTACACCTTC. This gives the protein CASSWTGTGVGYTF. The chain uses TRBV7-9 and TRBJ1-2; 10 bases are shared with TRBD1. V shed 4 bases, J shed 7 bases, and the junction held 6 bases outside the gene matches. Germline values: CDR1 SEHNR, CDR2 FQNEAQ (reference sequence). The CDR3 sequence is 14 residues long. Full variable domain (missing parts from reference TRBV7-9 and TRBJ1-2): DTGVSQNPRHKITKRGQNVTFRCDPISEHNRLYWYRQTLGQGPEFLTYFQNEAQLEKSRLLSDRFSAERPKGSFSTLEIQRTEQGDSAMYLCASSWTGTGVGYTFGSGTRLTVV.

In regard to this clonotype: A much larger clone differs from this one at a single base, so this may be a read error. DNA for the CDR3: TGTGCCAGCAGTTACGAGGCCGATAGCAATCAGCCCCAGCATTTT. Translation gives CASSYEADSNQPQHF. This chain connects TRBV10-2 to TRBJ1-5, with unresolved D. CDR3 length: 15 amino acids. Germline CDR1 and CDR2: WSHSY and SAAADI.

The chain couples TRBV7-9 to TRBJ2-2; a possible D gene is TRBD1 (6 bases). V shed 5 bases and J shed 4 bases, with 11 bases lying between them. The CDR3 consists of 14 residues. The germline gives CDR1 SEHNR, CDR2 FQNEAQ (reference sequence). The CDR3 DNA is TGTGCCAGCAGCACCACAGGGCTCACCGGGGAGCTGTTTTTT. Encoded protein: CASSTTGLTGELFF.

This clonotype showed up just a few times. This may come from a read error, since a much larger clone is one base off. This chain connects TRBV7-2 to TRBJ2-7, with a weak D call TRBD2 (6 bases). Trimming shortened V by 4 bases and J by 6 bases, and 19 bases separated the two germline ends. Per the germline V gene, CDR1 is SGHTA and CDR2 is FQGNSA. The CDR3 covers 15 residues. The CDR3 protein is CASSSDYGVSREQYF. CDR3 DNA sequence: TGTGCCAGCAGCTCGGACTACGGGGTATCCCGCGAGCAGTACTTC.

Worth noting for this clonotype: Being one base from a much bigger clone, this may be a read error. The chain has TRBV10-3 and TRBJ1-2, with 7 bases matching TRBD1. With 5 bases clipped from V and 8 bases from J, the junction kept 14 bases outside the gene matches. Germline V lookup: CDR1 ENHRY, CDR2 SYGVKD. The CDR3 loop spans 15 amino acids. Written as DNA, the CDR3 is TGTGCCATCAGTTACGAGGGCAGGGGGTTCGAGGGCTACACCTTC. Amino acids: CAISYEGRGFEGYTF.

This clonotype was seen many times. The chain uses TRBV11-2 and TRBJ1-4, with D unresolved. CDR3 length equals 16 residues. Trimming stripped 9 bases from V and 7 bases from J, with 24 bases between. Germline V CDR1 and CDR2: SGHAT, FQNNGV. CDR3 nucleotides: TGTGCCAGTAGCCCCACAGAGCCCACGTATGGTGAAAAACTGTTTTTT. Amino acids: CASSPTEPTYGEKLFF.

This clonotype was picked up many times. The chain couples TRBV20-1 to TRBJ1-5, with 7 bases lining up with TRBD1. Germline CDR1 reads DFQATT; CDR2 reads SNEGSKA (reference sequence). V was clipped by 0 bases and J by 6 bases; unmatched bases: 5. This CDR3 has 14 amino acids. CDR3 amino acids: CSARERDRSQPQHF. The DNA for the CDR3 is TGCAGTGCTAGAGAAAGGGACAGAAGTCAGCCCCAGCATTTT.

Details on this clonotype: It is likely a read error, because the conserved phenylalanine at the end of the CDR3 is missing. The DNA is left out, because the CDR3 cannot be placed on it with certainty; the CDR3 is given as TCRdb lists it. The chain couples TRBV10-3 to TRBJ1-3. CDR1 is ENHRY, CDR2 SYGVKD, per germline. The CDR3 has 9 residues if both end residues are counted. CDR3 in amino acids: CAIEAGGRT.

This clonotype has at least ten counts. The gene calls are TRBV10-3 and TRBJ2-7, with 12 positions matching TRBD2. J was trimmed by 2 bases and V by 3 bases; bases with no gene match: 8. Germline-derived CDR1 and CDR2 are ENHRY and SYGVKD. This CDR3 region has 17 residues. The CDR3 loop is CAISDPGTSGPAYEQYF. CDR3 DNA sequence: TGTGCCATCAGTGACCCGGGGACTAGCGGGCCTGCCTACGAGCAGTACTTC.